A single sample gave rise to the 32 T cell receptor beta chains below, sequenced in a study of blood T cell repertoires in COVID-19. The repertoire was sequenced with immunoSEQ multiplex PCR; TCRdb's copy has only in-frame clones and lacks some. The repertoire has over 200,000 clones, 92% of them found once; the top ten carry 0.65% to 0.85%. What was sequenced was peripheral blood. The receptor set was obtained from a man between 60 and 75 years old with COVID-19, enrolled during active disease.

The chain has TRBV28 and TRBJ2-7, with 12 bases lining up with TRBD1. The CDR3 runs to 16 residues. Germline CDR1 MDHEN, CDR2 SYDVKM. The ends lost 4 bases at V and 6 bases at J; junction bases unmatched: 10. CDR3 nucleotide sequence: TGTGCCAGCAGTTCTAACATTGGGACAGGGGGCTTCGAGCAGTACTTC. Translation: CASSSNIGTGGFEQYF.

Written as DNA, the CDR3 is TGTGCCAGCAGTGCCGGACGGAGGGGATCTGGAAACACCATATATTTT. As protein: CASSAGRRGSGNTIYF. The chain is built from TRBV28 and TRBJ1-3; D is perhaps TRBD1 (5 bases). This CDR3 has 16 residues. V was trimmed by 5 bases and J by 1 base, leaving 15 bases between them. Germline CDR1 and CDR2: MDHEN and SYDVKM.

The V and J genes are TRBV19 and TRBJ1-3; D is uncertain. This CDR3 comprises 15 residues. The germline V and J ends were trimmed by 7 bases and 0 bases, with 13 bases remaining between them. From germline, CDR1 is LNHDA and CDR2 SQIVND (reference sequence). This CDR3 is CASIAEARSGNTIYF. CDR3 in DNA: TGTGCCAGTATAGCAGAGGCCCGCTCTGGAAACACCATATATTTT.

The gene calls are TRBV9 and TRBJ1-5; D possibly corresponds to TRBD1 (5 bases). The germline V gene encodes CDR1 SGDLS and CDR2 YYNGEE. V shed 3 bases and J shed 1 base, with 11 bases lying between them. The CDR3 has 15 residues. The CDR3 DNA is TGTGCCAGCAGCGAGCAGGGTCTGAGCAATCAGCCCCAGCATTTT. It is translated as CASSEQGLSNQPQHF.

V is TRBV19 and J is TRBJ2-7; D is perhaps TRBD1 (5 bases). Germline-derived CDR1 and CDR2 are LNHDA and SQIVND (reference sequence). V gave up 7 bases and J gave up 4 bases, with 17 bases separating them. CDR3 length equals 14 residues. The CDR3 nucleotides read TGTGCCAGTACCCCGACAGCCGCAACTTACGAGCAGTACTTC. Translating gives CASTPTAATYEQYF.

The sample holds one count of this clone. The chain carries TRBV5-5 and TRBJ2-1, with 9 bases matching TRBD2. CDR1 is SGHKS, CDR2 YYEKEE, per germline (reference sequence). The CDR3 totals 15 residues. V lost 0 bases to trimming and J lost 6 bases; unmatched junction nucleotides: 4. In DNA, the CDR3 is TGTGCCAGCAGCTTGGGCGGGGGGGCTAGCAATGAGCAGTTCTTC. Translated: CASSLGGGASNEQFF.

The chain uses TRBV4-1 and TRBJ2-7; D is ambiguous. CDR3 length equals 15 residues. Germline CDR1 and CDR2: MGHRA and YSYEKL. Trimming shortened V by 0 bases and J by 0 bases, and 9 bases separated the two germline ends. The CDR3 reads CASSQDSWSSYEQYF. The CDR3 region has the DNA TGCGCCAGCAGCCAAGACTCCTGGAGCTCCTACGAGCAGTACTTC.

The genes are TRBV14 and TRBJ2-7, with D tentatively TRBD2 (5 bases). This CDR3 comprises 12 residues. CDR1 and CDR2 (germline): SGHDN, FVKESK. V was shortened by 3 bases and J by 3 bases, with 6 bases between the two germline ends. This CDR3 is CASSQSGYEQYF. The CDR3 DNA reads TGTGCCAGCAGCCAGAGCGGCTACGAGCAGTACTTC. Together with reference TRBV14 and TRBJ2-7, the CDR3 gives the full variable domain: EAGVTQFPSHSVIEKGQTVTLRCDPISGHDNLYWYRRVMGKEIKFLLHFVKESKQDESGMPNNRFLAERTGGTYSTLKVQPAELEDSGVYFCASSQSGYEQYFGPGTRLTVT.

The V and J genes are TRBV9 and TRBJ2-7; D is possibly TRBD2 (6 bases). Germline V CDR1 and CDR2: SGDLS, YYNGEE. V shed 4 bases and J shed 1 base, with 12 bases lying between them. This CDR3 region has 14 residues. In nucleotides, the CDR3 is TGTGCCAGCAGCCCGACTGCGGGGTCCTACGAGCAGTACTTC. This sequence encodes CASSPTAGSYEQYF.

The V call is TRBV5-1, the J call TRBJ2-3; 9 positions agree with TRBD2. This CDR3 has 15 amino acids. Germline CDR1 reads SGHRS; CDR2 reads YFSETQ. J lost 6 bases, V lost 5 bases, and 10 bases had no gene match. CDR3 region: CASRSSGIEADTQYF. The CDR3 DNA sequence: TGCGCCAGCAGGTCTAGCGGGATTGAAGCTGATACGCAGTATTTT.

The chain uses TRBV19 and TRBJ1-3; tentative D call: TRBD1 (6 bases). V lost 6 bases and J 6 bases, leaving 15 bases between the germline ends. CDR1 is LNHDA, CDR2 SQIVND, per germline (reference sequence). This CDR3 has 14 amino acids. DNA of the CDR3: TGTGCCAGTAGGGACAGCAAACTGGCAAACACCATATATTTT. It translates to CASRDSKLANTIYF.

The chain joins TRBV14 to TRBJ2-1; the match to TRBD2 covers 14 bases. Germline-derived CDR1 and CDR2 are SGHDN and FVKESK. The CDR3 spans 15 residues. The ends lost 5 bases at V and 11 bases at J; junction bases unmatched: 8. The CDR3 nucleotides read TGTGCCAGCAGCAGGGGACTAGCGGGAGAATTAAAGCAGTTCTTC. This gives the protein CASSRGLAGELKQFF.

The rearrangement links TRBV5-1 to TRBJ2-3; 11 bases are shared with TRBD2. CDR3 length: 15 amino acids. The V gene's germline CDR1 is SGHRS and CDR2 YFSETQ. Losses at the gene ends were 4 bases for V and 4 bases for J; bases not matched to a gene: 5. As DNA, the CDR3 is TGCGCCAGCAGCATATTAGCGGGGGGGGCAGATACGCAGTATTTT. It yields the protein CASSILAGGADTQYF.

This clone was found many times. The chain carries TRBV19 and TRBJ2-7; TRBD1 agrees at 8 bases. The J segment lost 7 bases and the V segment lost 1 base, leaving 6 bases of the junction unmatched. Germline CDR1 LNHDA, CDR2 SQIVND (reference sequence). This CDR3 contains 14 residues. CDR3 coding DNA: TGTGCCAGTAGTATAGGACAGGGGCTCGGAGAGCAGTACTTC. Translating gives CASSIGQGLGEQYF.

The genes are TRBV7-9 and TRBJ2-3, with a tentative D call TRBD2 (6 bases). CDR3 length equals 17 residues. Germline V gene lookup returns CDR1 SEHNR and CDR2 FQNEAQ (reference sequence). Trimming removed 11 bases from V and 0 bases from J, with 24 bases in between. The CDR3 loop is CALQGGIQGKSTDTQYF. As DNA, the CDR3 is TGTGCCCTTCAAGGAGGGATTCAGGGAAAAAGCACAGATACGCAGTATTTT.

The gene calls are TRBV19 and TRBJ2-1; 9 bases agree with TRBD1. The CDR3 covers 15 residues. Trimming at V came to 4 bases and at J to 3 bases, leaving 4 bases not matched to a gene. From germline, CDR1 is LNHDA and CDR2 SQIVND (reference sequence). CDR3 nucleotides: TGTGCCAGTAGTAATGGACAGGGGCTCTACAATGAGCAGTTCTTC. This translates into CASSNGQGLYNEQFF.

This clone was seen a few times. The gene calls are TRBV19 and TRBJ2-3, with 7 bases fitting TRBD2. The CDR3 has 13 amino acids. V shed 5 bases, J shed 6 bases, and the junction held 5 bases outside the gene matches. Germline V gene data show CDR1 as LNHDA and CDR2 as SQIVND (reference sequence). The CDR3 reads CASSLQGGDTQYF. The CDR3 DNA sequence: TGTGCCAGTAGTCTCCAGGGAGGGGATACGCAGTATTTT.

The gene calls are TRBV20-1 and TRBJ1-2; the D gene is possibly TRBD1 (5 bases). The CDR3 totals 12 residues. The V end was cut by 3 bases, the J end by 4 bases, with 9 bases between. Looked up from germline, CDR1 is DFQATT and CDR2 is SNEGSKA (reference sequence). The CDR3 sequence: CSASRGGYGYTF. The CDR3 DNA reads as TGCAGTGCTAGTCGGGGGGGCTATGGCTACACCTTC.

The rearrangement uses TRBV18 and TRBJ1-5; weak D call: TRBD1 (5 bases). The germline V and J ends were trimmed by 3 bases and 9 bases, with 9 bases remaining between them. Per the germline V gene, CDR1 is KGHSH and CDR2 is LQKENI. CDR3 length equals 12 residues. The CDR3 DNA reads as TGTGCCAGCTCACCCGCAACAGGGCCCCAGCATTTT. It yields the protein CASSPATGPQHF. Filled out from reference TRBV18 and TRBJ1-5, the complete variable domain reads NAGVMQNPRHLVRRRGQEARLRCSPMKGHSHVYWYRQLPEEGLKFMVYLQKENIIDESGMPKERFSAEFPKEGPSILRIQQVVRGDSAAYFCASSPATGPQHFGDGTRLSIL.

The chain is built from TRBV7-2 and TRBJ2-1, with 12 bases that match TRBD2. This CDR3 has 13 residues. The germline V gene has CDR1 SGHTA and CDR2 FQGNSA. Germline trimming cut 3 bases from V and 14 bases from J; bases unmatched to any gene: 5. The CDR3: CASSFGLAGIEFF. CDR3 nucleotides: TGTGCCAGCAGCTTCGGACTAGCGGGGATCGAGTTCTTC.

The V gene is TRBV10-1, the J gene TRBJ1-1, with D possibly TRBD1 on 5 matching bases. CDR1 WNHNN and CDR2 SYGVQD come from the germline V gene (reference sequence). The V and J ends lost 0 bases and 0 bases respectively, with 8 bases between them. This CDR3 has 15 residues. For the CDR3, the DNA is TGCGCCAGCAGTGAGTCTGCAGGGATGAACACTGAAGCTTTCTTT. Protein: CASSESAGMNTEAFF.

In DNA, the CDR3 is TGTGCCAGCAGTTGGTTTGCTAGCGGGAGCTATGAGCAGTTCTTC. Translating gives CASSWFASGSYEQFF. This chain links TRBV28 with TRBJ2-1; 10 bases are a match to TRBD2. The V and J ends lost 4 bases and 8 bases, in that order; junction bases with no gene match: 8. CDR1 and CDR2 from the germline V gene are MDHEN and SYDVKM. The CDR3 has 15 residues.

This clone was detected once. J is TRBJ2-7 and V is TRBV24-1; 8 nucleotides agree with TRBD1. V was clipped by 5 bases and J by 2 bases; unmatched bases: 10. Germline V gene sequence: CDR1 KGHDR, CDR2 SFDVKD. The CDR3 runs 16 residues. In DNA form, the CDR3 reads TGTGCCACCAGTGCCATATCGGAGACAGGGGCCTACGAGCAGTACTTC. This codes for CATSAISETGAYEQYF.

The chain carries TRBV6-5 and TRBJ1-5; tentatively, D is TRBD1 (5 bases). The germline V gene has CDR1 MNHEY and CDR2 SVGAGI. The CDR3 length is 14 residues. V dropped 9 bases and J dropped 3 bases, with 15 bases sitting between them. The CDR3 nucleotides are TGTGCCAGTTGGGACGGAGGGTTCAATCAGCCCCAGCATTTT. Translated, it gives CASWDGGFNQPQHF.

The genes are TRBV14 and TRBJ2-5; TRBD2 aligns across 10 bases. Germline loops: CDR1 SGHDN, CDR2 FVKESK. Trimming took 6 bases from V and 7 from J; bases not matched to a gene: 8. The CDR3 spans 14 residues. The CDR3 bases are TGTGCCAGCAGACGGACTAGCGGCAAGGGGACCCAGTACTTC. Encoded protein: CASRRTSGKGTQYF. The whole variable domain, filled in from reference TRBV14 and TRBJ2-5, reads EAGVTQFPSHSVIEKGQTVTLRCDPISGHDNLYWYRRVMGKEIKFLLHFVKESKQDESGMPNNRFLAERTGGTYSTLKVQPAELEDSGVYFCASRRTSGKGTQYFGPGTRLLVL.

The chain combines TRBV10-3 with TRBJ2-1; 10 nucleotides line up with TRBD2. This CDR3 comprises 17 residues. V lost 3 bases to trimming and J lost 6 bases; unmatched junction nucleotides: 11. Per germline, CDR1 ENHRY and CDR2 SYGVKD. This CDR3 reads CAISEGKGLAISNEQFF. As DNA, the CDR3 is TGTGCCATCAGTGAAGGGAAGGGACTAGCGATCAGCAATGAGCAGTTCTTC.

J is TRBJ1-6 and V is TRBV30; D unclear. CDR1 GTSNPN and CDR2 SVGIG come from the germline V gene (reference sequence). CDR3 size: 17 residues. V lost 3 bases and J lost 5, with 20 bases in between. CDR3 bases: TGTGCCTGGAGGCCCCAGCGGGTACAATCTCATAATTCACCCCTCCACTTT. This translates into CAWRPQRVQSHNSPLHF. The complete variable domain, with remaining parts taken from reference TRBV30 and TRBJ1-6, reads SQTIHQWPATLVQPVGSPLSLECTVEGTSNPNLYWYRQAAGRGLQLLFYSVGIGQISSEVPQNLSASRPQDRQFILSSKKLLLSDSGFYLCAWRPQRVQSHNSPLHFGNGTRLTVT.

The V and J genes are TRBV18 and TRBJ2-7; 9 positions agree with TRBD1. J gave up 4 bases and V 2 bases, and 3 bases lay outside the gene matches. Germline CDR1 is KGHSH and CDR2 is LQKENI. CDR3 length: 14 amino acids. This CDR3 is CASSPGQGRYEQYF. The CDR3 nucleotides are TGTGCCAGCTCACCAGGACAGGGGCGATACGAGCAGTACTTC.

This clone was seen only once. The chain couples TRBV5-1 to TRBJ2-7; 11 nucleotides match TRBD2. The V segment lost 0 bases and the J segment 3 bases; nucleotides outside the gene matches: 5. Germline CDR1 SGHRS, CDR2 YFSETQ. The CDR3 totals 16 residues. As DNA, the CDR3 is TGCGCCAGCAGCTTGGCCGGGACTAGCGGTAACTACGAGCAGTACTTC. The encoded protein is CASSLAGTSGNYEQYF.

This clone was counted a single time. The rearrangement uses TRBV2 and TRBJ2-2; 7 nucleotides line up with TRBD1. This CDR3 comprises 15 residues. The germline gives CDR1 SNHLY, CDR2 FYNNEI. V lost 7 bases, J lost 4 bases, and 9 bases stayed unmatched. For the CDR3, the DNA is TGTGCCAGCACCCGACAGGGCTTGGGCACCGGGGAGCTGTTTTTT. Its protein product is CASTRQGLGTGELFF.

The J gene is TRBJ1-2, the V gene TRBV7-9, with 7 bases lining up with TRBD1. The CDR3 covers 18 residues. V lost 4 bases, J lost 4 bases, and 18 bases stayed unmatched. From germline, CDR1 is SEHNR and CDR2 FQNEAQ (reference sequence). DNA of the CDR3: TGTGCCAGCAGCTCGAACCGGGACAGTTTCCGCCTCTCCTATGGCTACACCTTC. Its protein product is CASSSNRDSFRLSYGYTF.

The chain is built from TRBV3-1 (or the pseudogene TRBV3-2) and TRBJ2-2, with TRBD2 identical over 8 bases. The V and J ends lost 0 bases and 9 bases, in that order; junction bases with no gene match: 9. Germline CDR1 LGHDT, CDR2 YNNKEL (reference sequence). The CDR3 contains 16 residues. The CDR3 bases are TGTGCCAGCAGCCAAGATTTGACTAGCGTACACCGGGAGCTGTTTTTT. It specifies CASSQDLTSVHRELFF.